The 7 T cell receptor beta chains in this list originate from one sample, sequenced in a study of T cells in Graves' hyperthyroidism and ophthalmopathy. Regions amplified from RNA transcripts were the TCR beta CDR3 regions. TCR CDR3 underwent first-round RT-PCR with the HTBI primer set. Each CDR3 protein gets one entry after TCRdb re-called the multiplex PCR reads with MiXCR. There are about 570,000 distinct CDR3 sequences in the sample; less than 15% occur only once, and roughly 14% lies in the top ten. Sample: blood. The receptors derive from a woman aged 40 to 50 with Graves' hyperthyroidism.

This clonotype showed up many times. This chain joins TRBV27 and TRBJ1-6, with D unresolved. Germline V gives CDR1 MNHEY, CDR2 SMNVEV (reference sequence). The CDR3 extends over 15 amino acids. V was shortened by 5 bases and J by 7 bases, with 15 bases between the two germline ends. The CDR3 DNA is TGTGCCAGCAGTCTCACGGAACAGACCAATTCACCCCTCCACTTT. Translated, it gives CASSLTEQTNSPLHF.

This clonotype was counted ten times or more. The rearrangement uses TRBV18 and TRBJ2-7; D is undetermined. The germline V gene has CDR1 KGHSH and CDR2 LQKENI. This CDR3 spans 12 amino acids. V dropped 1 base and J dropped 6 bases, with 7 bases sitting between them. In DNA form, the CDR3 reads TGTGCCAGCTCACCACTTAGTAGCGAGCAGTACTTC. Residues: CASSPLSSEQYF.

In its sample, this clonotype was seen a few times. The chain uses TRBV5-1 and TRBJ2-3; TRBD2 agrees at 7 bases. CDR1 and CDR2 from the germline V gene are SGHRS and YFSETQ. V lost 0 bases and J lost 0; bases outside the gene matches: 4. The CDR3 runs 16 residues. This chain's CDR3 is CASSLEVSGSTDTQYF. The CDR3 DNA reads as TGCGCCAGCAGCTTGGAGGTTAGCGGGAGCACAGATACGCAGTATTTT.

This clonotype was seen more than once but under ten times. The CDR3 DNA follows: TGCAGTGCTCGCCTAAGCGGGAGGGCCATCAATGAGCAGTTCTTC. As protein: CSARLSGRAINEQFF. This chain joins TRBV20-1 and TRBJ2-1, with 10 bases aligning to TRBD2. CDR3 size: 15 residues. Germline CDR1 is DFQATT and CDR2 is SNEGSKA (reference sequence). Trimming took 5 bases from V and 6 from J; bases not matched to a gene: 10.

The chain employs TRBV27 and TRBJ2-1; maybe TRBD1 (6 bases). Germline V gene lookup returns CDR1 MNHEY and CDR2 SMNVEV (reference sequence). Trimming left V 5 bases short and J 9 bases short, with 14 bases between. The CDR3 runs 13 residues. For the CDR3, the DNA is TGTGCCAGCAGTCCCCAACAGGGCCCTGAGCAGTTCTTC. As protein: CASSPQQGPEQFF.

This clonotype has only a few counts. Just one base apart from a much larger clone, this may be a read error. V is TRBV27 and J is TRBJ2-2; 10 nucleotides align to TRBD2. CDR3 length: 15 residues. CDR1 is MNHEY and CDR2 is SMNVEV in the germline V gene (reference sequence). As DNA, the CDR3 is TGTGCCAGCAGACTAGCGGGACCGCGTACCGGGGAGCTGCTTTTT. Amino acids: CASRLAGPRTGELLF.

This clonotype has just a few counts. The junction and the germline gene differ at one end; a read error may be behind it. The V and J genes are TRBV6-1 and TRBJ1-1, with TRBD1 matching over 7 bases. CDR3 length equals 14 residues. Germline CDR1 MNHNS, CDR2 SASEGT. CDR3 sequence reads: CARRAYQGVSEAFF. CDR3 bases: TGTGCCCGCAGGGCCTACCAGGGGGTATCTGAAGCTTTCTTT.